This T cell receptor (beta chain) stems from a study of Tregs in tolerant kidney transplant recipients. The CDR3 is 14 amino acids. J was trimmed by 0 bases and V by 3 bases; bases with no gene match: 3. Germline CDR1 DFQATT, CDR2 SNEGSKA (reference sequence). This table comes from immunoSEQ multiplex PCR, and its TCRdb copy is limited to in-frame clones, with some not included. Its table records roughly 5,300 clones. The nonmyeloablative bone marrow transplants came from related graft donors, with transient mixed chimerism. CD4+CD25+CD127- Tregs, CD4+CD25- non-Tregs, CD4 and CD8 cells were sorted. As for this clone: The read halts 3 residues ahead of the CDR3 end, with the missing end drawn from the germline J gene.

The chain employs TRBV20-1 and TRBJ1-2; 8 nucleotides agree with TRBD1. Sequencing used CD4+ T cells from blood (PBMCs), obtained roughly 15 months after the transplant. The receptor was derived from a human patient who received a combined kidney and bone marrow transplant. Some T cells may be provided by the graft donor. The sequenced part of the CDR3 DNA is TGCAGTGCTAGTCAACAGGGGGCTAACTATGGC. The encoded protein is CSASQQGANYG. The whole CDR3 protein is CSASQQGANYGYTF.